The present T cell receptor (beta chain) was sequenced within a study of T cells expressing NK-cell markers. Study overall: Sorted T-cell subsets CD3+CD56+NKG2C+, CD3+CD56+NKG2C- and CD3+CD56-NKG2C+ were TCR beta-sequenced. Seven sequenced donors out of eight were HCMV-seropositive, one seronegative.

Per the germline V gene, CDR1 is SGHRS and CDR2 is YFSETQ. This CDR3 spans 17 amino acids. Beta-chain TCR cDNA was generated via 5'RACE template switching with UMIs. TCRdb reprocessed the 5' RACE reads and reports one entry per CDR3 protein, with no DNA. The sample features approximately 22,000 distinct CDR3 sequences, with approximately 53% in its top ten. Sequencing input: blood T cells: a sorted CD56 or NKG2C T cell subset, CD4+ or CD8+ T cells, or bulk PBMC T cells (not recorded which). The sequence came from a man aged 18 to 70 in good health. This rearrangement joins TRBV5-1 to TRBJ2-3; TCRdb's D gene call, TRBD2, goes unchecked for lack of DNA. CDR3 sequence reads: CASSLAYVGGGIDTQYF.